The 7 T cell receptor beta chains reported below all come from one sample, sequenced in a study of long-term antiretroviral therapy in people with HIV. Running of the v3.0 immunoSEQ assay took place at survey level. The table came from immunoSEQ multiplex PCR; TCRdb's copy has only in-frame clones and leaves some out. The sample gives around 2,500 clones, approximately 79% of which show up once; approximately 8.1% is in the top ten. Sequencing used unsorted PBMCs, obtained 0.4 years before starting antiretroviral therapy. The source of these receptors is a woman aged 40 to 50 with HIV.

This clone was picked up one time. The chain links TRBV6-5 to TRBJ1-4, with D possibly being TRBD1 (6 bases). This CDR3 spans 15 amino acids. Per germline, CDR1 MNHEY and CDR2 SVGAGI. The ends were cut back, 0 bases at V and 4 bases at J, with 9 bases in the middle. The DNA of the CDR3 is TGTGCCAGCAGTTACTCGACAGGTGGTAATGAAAAACTGTTTTTT. This encodes CASSYSTGGNEKLFF.

This clone was counted between two and nine times. The chain joins TRBV2 to TRBJ2-7; no definite D call. CDR3 length: 13 residues. Germline V lookup: CDR1 SNHLY, CDR2 FYNNEI. The V and J ends lost 3 bases and 6 bases respectively, with 12 bases between them. The CDR3 DNA is TGTGCCAGCAGTGATGTGGGTATGGTCGAGCAGTACTTC. This codes for CASSDVGMVEQYF. Full variable domain (outside the CDR3, taken from reference TRBV2 and TRBJ2-7): EPEVTQTPSHQVTQMGQEVILRCVPISNHLYFYWYRQILGQKVEFLVSFYNNEISEKSEIFDDQFSVERPDGSNFTLKIRSTKLEDSAMYFCASSDVGMVEQYFGPGTRLTVT.

This clone appeared once. The CDR3 DNA is TGTGCCAGCAGCCAAGTTGCGCGACAGTCTAATGAAAAACTGTTTTTT. It specifies CASSQVARQSNEKLFF. The rearrangement joins TRBV14 to TRBJ1-4; tentative D call: TRBD1 (5 bases). Germline loops: CDR1 SGHDN, CDR2 FVKESK. V lost 1 base, J lost 3 bases, and 12 bases lay in between. CDR3 length: 16 residues.

This sequence joins TRBV28 and TRBJ2-5, with 15 bases lining up with TRBD2. CDR1 is MDHEN, CDR2 SYDVKM, per germline. This CDR3 contains 15 residues. V lost 5 bases to trimming and J lost 5 bases; unmatched junction nucleotides: 3. DNA for the CDR3: TGTGCCAGCAGTACTGGGACTAGCGGGAGGGAGACCCAGTACTTC. It is translated as CASSTGTSGRETQYF.

The chain couples TRBV6-1 to TRBJ2-7; TRBD1 agrees at 10 bases. The trim removed 7 bases at V and 3 bases at J, leaving 3 bases unmatched. The CDR3 is 13 residues long. The germline V gene encodes CDR1 MNHNS and CDR2 SASEGT. The CDR3 DNA sequence: TGTGCCAGCACCGGGACAGGGGTCTACGAGCAGTACTTC. It translates to CASTGTGVYEQYF.

This clone has a handful of counts. Here the CDR3 DNA reads TGTGCCAGCAGTGTTCACGGCCTCTCCTACGAGCAGTACTTC. Encoded protein: CASSVHGLSYEQYF. The chain has TRBV25-1 and TRBJ2-7; D gene unclear. The CDR3 loop spans 14 amino acids. CDR1 and CDR2 (germline): MGHDK, SYGVNS. V was pared by 4 bases and J by 0 bases, with 10 bases between.

The rearrangement uses TRBV28 and TRBJ2-3; 12 positions match TRBD2. Germline lookup yields CDR1 MDHEN and CDR2 SYDVKM. With 6 bases clipped from V and 4 bases from J, the junction kept 8 bases outside the gene matches. This CDR3 contains 16 residues. CDR3 loop: CASSLASGRVPDTQYF. CDR3 nucleotides: TGTGCCAGCAGCCTCGCTAGCGGGAGGGTCCCAGATACGCAGTATTTT.